This T cell receptor beta chain originates from a study of blood T cell repertoires in COVID-19. This clone was detected only a few times. TCRdb keeps only in-frame clones here, not all; method: immunoSEQ multiplex PCR. The table has roughly 280,000 clones, 80% to 90% seen once; the top ten hold approximately 10%. CDR3 length equals 13 residues. Germline loops: CDR1 LGHNA, CDR2 YNFKEQ. J gave up 13 bases and V 0 bases, and 6 bases lay outside the gene matches. The sequenced sample consisted of peripheral blood. The chain couples TRBV4-2 to TRBJ1-2; 9 positions agree with TRBD1. This receptor was obtained from a woman in her 70s with acute or convalescent COVID-19. For the CDR3, the DNA is TGTGCCAGCAGCCAAGAAGGGGACAGGGCCACCACCTTC. It specifies CASSQEGDRATTF.